A single T cell receptor (beta chain) is shown here with its context. Its antigen is unknown. Germline CDR1 SEHNR, CDR2 FQNEAQ (reference sequence). The CDR3 sequence is 16 residues long. V lost 2 bases and J 4 bases, leaving 17 bases between the germline ends. Sequencing was performed with immunoSEQ multiplex PCR; in TCRdb, only in-frame clones are kept and a portion is missing. Among about 1,900,000 clones listed, approximately 95% were seen once. The sample is drawn from a study of shared clonotypes between healthy human individuals. Naive-designated CD8 cells lacked CD45RO, were positively enriched for CCR7, and omitted terminally differentiated effector memory CD45RA+ cells. Study-level points and caveats: Measured sharing among donors was expected to vary with sequencing depth.

The sequencing sample was made of naive CD8+ T cells sorted from blood. The rearrangement links TRBV7-9 to TRBJ2-5; either TRBD1 or TRBD2 may fit D (5 bases each). The clonotype originates from a man between 18 and 29 years old in good health. The CDR3 loop is CASSLSWERGGETQYF. The CDR3 DNA reads TGTGCCAGCAGCTTATCGTGGGAGCGTGGGGGAGAGACCCAGTACTTC. Supplemented by reference TRBV7-9 and TRBJ2-5, the full variable domain reads DTGVSQNPRHKITKRGQNVTFRCDPISEHNRLYWYRQTLGQGPEFLTYFQNEAQLEKSRLLSDRFSAERPKGSFSTLEIQRTEQGDSAMYLCASSLSWERGGETQYFGPGTRLLVL.